Listed below are T cell receptor beta chains from one sample, sequenced in a study of blood T cell repertoires in COVID-19. TCRdb keeps only in-frame clones here, not all; method: immunoSEQ multiplex PCR. This sample yields 150,000 to 180,000 clones, of which 84% are seen a single time; around 7.8% belongs to the top ten. Sequencing was done on a sample of PBMCs or T cells enriched from blood (not recorded which). These receptor sequences come from a man between 50 and 59 years old who had recovered from COVID-19. CDR3s include the opening cysteine and the closing phenylalanine or tryptophan. Each record gives: clone size, V gene, D gene, J gene, CDR3 protein, CDR3 DNA. A D gene is named only where the DNA matches it firmly. Size is stated for part of the rows, as once, few or many counts, or as a class when the clone is expanded.

>once|TRBV19|TRBD1|TRBJ2-3
CASTPGGTGITDTQYF
TGTGCCAGTACCCCCGGCGGGACAGGGATCACAGATACGCAGTATTTT
>few|TRBV7-3|NA|TRBJ1-1
CASSSGANTEAFF
TGTGCCAGCAGCTCAGGGGCGAACACTGAAGCTTTCTTT
>NA|TRBV10-3|NA|TRBJ1-4
CAISESQAFGGSATNEKLFF
TGTGCCATCAGTGAGTCCCAGGCCTTTGGGGGCTCGGCCACTAATGAAAAACTGTTTTTT
>NA|TRBV12-3/TRBV12-4|TRBD1|TRBJ1-2
CASSPGQLRGYTF
TGTGCCAGCAGCCCGGGACAGCTTCGTGGCTACACCTTC
>NA|TRBV7-9|TRBD2|TRBJ2-1
CASRPRLAGVNEQFF
TGTGCCAGCCGCCCTCGACTAGCGGGGGTCAATGAGCAGTTCTTC
>NA|TRBV5-6|TRBD2|TRBJ2-2
CASSRLAGGPNTGELFF
TGTGCCAGCAGCCGACTAGCGGGGGGGCCGAACACCGGGGAGCTGTTTTTT
>NA|TRBV4-1|NA|TRBJ1-4
CASSPGGATNEKLFF
TGCGCCAGCAGCCCCGGAGGTGCAACTAATGAAAAACTGTTTTTT
>NA|TRBV18|NA|TRBJ1-4
CASSPRRGPNEKLFF
TGTGCCAGCTCACCACGTAGGGGCCCGAATGAAAAACTGTTTTTT
>NA|TRBV24-1|NA|TRBJ1-2
CATSDFPWTYTF
TGTGCCACCAGTGATTTCCCGTGGACTTACACCTTC
>NA|TRBV3-1/TRBV3-2|TRBD1|TRBJ1-1
CASSPTGGLKETEAFF
TGTGCCAGCAGCCCGACAGGGGGGTTGAAAGAAACTGAAGCTTTCTTT
>NA|TRBV3-1/TRBV3-2|NA|TRBJ1-1
CATQRSDNTEAFF
TGTGCCACCCAGCGGTCAGATAACACTGAAGCTTTCTTT
>NA|TRBV16|NA|TRBJ2-7
CASSQSNRYEQYF
TGTGCCAGCAGCCAATCAAACAGATACGAGCAGTACTTC
>NA|TRBV7-2|TRBD2|TRBJ2-3
CASSSGPGGAGTQYF
TGTGCCAGCAGTAGCGGGCCGGGGGGAGCGGGTACGCAGTATTTT
>NA|TRBV18|TRBD1|TRBJ1-2
CASSPVGQGFDGYTF
TGTGCCAGCTCACCCGTTGGACAGGGGTTCGATGGCTACACCTTC
>NA|TRBV5-5|NA|TRBJ2-3
CASSTRSSTDTQYF
TGTGCCAGCAGCACGCGATCTAGCACAGATACGCAGTATTTT
>NA|TRBV6-5|NA|TRBJ2-7
CATTGLEGEQYF
TGTGCCACCACAGGCCTGGAAGGCGAGCAGTACTTC
>NA|TRBV6-5|TRBD1|TRBJ1-5
CASRSTGGNQPQHF
TGTGCCAGCAGAAGCACAGGGGGCAATCAGCCCCAGCATTTT
>NA|TRBV19|NA|TRBJ1-1
CASSILGTINTEAFF
TGTGCCAGTAGTATTCTCGGGACAATTAACACTGAAGCTTTCTTT
>once|TRBV3-1/TRBV3-2|TRBD1|TRBJ2-7
CASSPGQTYEQYF
TGTGCCAGCAGCCCGGGACAGACCTACGAGCAGTACTTC
>NA|TRBV2|NA|TRBJ2-2
CASTQELNTGELFF
TGTGCCAGCACCCAGGAACTTAACACCGGGGAGCTGTTTTTT
>NA|TRBV10-3|NA|TRBJ1-1
CAISDFSTEAFF
TGTGCCATCAGTGACTTCAGCACTGAAGCTTTCTTT
>NA|TRBV2|TRBD2|TRBJ2-1
CASEDGTIHGEQFF
TGTGCCAGCGAAGACGGGACTATTCACGGGGAGCAGTTCTTC
>NA|TRBV6-6|NA|TRBJ1-3
CASSIGRGLSGNTIYF
TGTGCCAGCAGCATCGGACGAGGGCTCTCTGGAAACACCATATATTTT
>NA|TRBV18|TRBD1|TRBJ2-3
CASSGRTGGTDTQYF
TGTGCCAGCTCTGGGAGGACAGGGGGGACAGATACGCAGTATTTT
>NA|TRBV2|NA|TRBJ1-2
CASRQGPYGYTF
TGTGCCAGCAGACAGGGACCCTATGGCTACACCTTC
>NA|TRBV30|NA|TRBJ2-3
CAWSVGSGTTDTQYF
TGTGCCTGGAGTGTTGGTAGCGGAACCACAGATACGCAGTATTTT
>NA|TRBV29-1|NA|TRBJ1-6
CSPPGGSYNSPLHF
TGCAGTCCCCCCGGGGGCTCCTATAATTCACCCCTCCACTTT
>NA|TRBV2|TRBD1|TRBJ1-1
CASSERPDRVGTEAFF
TGTGCCAGCAGTGAACGGCCCGACAGGGTTGGCACTGAAGCTTTCTTT
>NA|TRBV5-4|NA|TRBJ1-1
CASRVDQQSTEAFF
TGTGCCAGCCGCGTGGACCAACAGAGTACTGAAGCTTTCTTT
>NA|TRBV5-1|TRBD2|TRBJ2-3
CASSLGTSGGADTQYF
TGCGCCAGCAGCTTGGGGACTAGCGGGGGGGCAGATACGCAGTATTTT
>NA|TRBV23-1|TRBD1|TRBJ2-1
CARDNQGAPSSYNEQFF
TGCGCCAGAGACAACCAGGGGGCGCCGAGTTCCTACAATGAGCAGTTCTTC
>NA|TRBV6-5|TRBD1|TRBJ2-1
CASSYSGTGPYNEQFF
TGTGCCAGCAGTTACTCCGGGACAGGGCCATACAATGAGCAGTTCTTC
>NA|TRBV4-3|TRBD1|TRBJ1-4
CASSQDGTGRIEKLFF
TGCGCCAGCAGCCAAGATGGGACAGGACGAATTGAAAAACTGTTTTTT
>NA|TRBV6-6|NA|TRBJ1-1
CASNYQTGSNTEAFF
TGTGCCAGCAACTACCAGACAGGCTCGAACACTGAAGCTTTCTTT
>NA|TRBV3-1/TRBV3-2|NA|TRBJ1-4
CASSHREVGEKLFF
TGTGCCAGCAGCCACAGGGAAGTAGGTGAAAAACTGTTTTTT
>NA|TRBV5-1|TRBD1|TRBJ1-2
CASSYGTGNYGYTF
TGCGCCAGCAGCTACGGGACAGGGAACTATGGCTACACCTTC
>NA|TRBV5-5|NA|TRBJ2-7
CASSLGALSYEQYF
TGTGCCAGCAGCTTGGGGGCCCTTTCGTACGAGCAGTACTTC
>NA|TRBV11-3|TRBD2|TRBJ2-1
CASRLIGSGGANNEQFF
TGTGCCAGCAGACTCATTGGGAGCGGGGGGGCGAACAATGAGCAGTTCTTC
>NA|TRBV30|NA|TRBJ1-3
CAWTGSGNTIYF
TGTGCCTGGACAGGCTCTGGAAACACCATATATTTT
>NA|TRBV5-6|TRBD2|TRBJ2-1
CASSLRGVSSYNEQFF
TGTGCCAGCAGCTTACGGGGGGTGAGCTCCTACAATGAGCAGTTCTTC
>NA|TRBV29-1|NA|TRBJ1-2
CSVDRDGYTF
TGCAGCGTTGATCGGGATGGCTACACCTTC
>NA|TRBV7-8|NA|TRBJ1-1
CASSLGMNTEAFF
TGTGCCAGCAGCTTAGGTATGAACACTGAAGCTTTCTTT
>once|TRBV12-3/TRBV12-4|NA|TRBJ1-5
CASSLQGNQPQHF
TGTGCCAGCAGTTTACAGGGCAATCAGCCCCAGCATTTT
>few|TRBV21-1|NA|TRBJ2-7
CASSKARYRSYPYEQYF
TGTGCCAGCAGCAAAGCGCGCTACAGATCGTATCCCTACGAGCAGTACTTC
>NA|TRBV19|TRBD2|TRBJ2-1
CASSQRTSGASYNEQFF
TGTGCCAGTAGTCAGCGGACTAGCGGGGCTTCCTACAATGAGCAGTTCTTC
>NA|TRBV12-3/TRBV12-4|NA|TRBJ1-1
CASRKQENTEAFF
TGTGCCAGCAGGAAACAGGAGAACACTGAAGCTTTCTTT
>NA|TRBV6-2/TRBV6-3|NA|TRBJ1-6
CASSSLGFLRGSPLHF
TGTGCCAGCAGCTCCCTGGGCTTCTTGCGGGGTTCACCCCTCCACTTT
>once|TRBV19|TRBD2|TRBJ2-7
CASSPRGVAYEQYF
TGTGCCAGTAGTCCCCGGGGGGTAGCCTACGAGCAGTACTTC
>few|TRBV6-5|TRBD1|TRBJ2-7
CASSYSSGGSNEQYF
TGTGCCAGCAGTTACTCGTCAGGGGGTTCCAACGAGCAGTACTTC
>few|TRBV11-1|NA|TRBJ1-3
CASSSENTIYF
TGTGCCAGCAGCTCAGAAAACACCATATATTTT
>few|TRBV28|NA|TRBJ1-3
CASSSGDQSGNTIYF
TGTGCCAGCAGTTCCGGGGATCAATCTGGAAACACCATATATTTT
>NA|TRBV19|NA|TRBJ1-2
CASRKGQGWGGYTF
TGTGCCAGTAGGAAGGGCCAGGGATGGGGAGGCTACACCTTC
>NA|TRBV11-3|NA|TRBJ1-1
CASTPGQATNTEAFF
TGTGCCAGCACCCCCGGTCAGGCGACGAACACTGAAGCTTTCTTT
>NA|TRBV24-1|NA|TRBJ2-1
CATSDPGHPNEQFF
TGTGCCACCAGTGACCCGGGACACCCAAATGAGCAGTTCTTC
>NA|TRBV6-5|NA|TRBJ1-3
CASRKRDGNTIYF
TGTGCCAGCAGGAAGCGAGACGGAAACACCATATATTTT
>NA|TRBV4-1|NA|TRBJ1-2
CASSYRQDNYGYTF
TGCGCCAGCAGCTACCGACAGGACAACTATGGCTACACCTTC
>NA|TRBV19|NA|TRBJ2-3
CASSFRDITDTQYF
TGTGCCAGTAGTTTCCGGGACATCACAGATACGCAGTATTTT
>NA|TRBV4-1|TRBD1|TRBJ1-5
CASSQNRGPHQPQHF
TGCGCCAGCAGCCAAAACAGGGGACCACATCAGCCCCAGCATTTT